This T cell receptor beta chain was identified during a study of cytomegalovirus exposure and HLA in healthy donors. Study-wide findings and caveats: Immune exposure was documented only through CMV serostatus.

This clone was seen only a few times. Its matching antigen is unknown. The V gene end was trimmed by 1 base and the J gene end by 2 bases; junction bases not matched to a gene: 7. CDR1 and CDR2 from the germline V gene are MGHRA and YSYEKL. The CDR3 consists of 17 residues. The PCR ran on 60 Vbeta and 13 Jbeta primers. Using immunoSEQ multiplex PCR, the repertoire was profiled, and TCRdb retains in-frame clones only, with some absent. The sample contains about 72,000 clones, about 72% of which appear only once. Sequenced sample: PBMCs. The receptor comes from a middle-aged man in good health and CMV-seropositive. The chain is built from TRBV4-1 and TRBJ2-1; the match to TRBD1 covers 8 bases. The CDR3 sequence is CASSQVLSQGAYNEQFF. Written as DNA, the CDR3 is TGCGCCAGCAGCCAAGTTTTATCACAGGGGGCCTACAATGAGCAGTTCTTC.